The clone carrying this TCR beta chain is a singleton in its sample. The source of the sample is a study of blood T cell repertoires in COVID-19. Study details: The analysed material was cDNA or gDNA that came from T cells, B-cell-depleted T cells, or PBMCs.

Sequencing was performed with immunoSEQ multiplex PCR; in TCRdb, only in-frame clones are kept and a portion is missing. The table includes 120,000 to 150,000 clones, about 83% detected once. The germline V gene has CDR1 ENHRY and CDR2 SYGVKD. The V end was cut by 2 bases, the J end by 5 bases, with 12 bases between. This CDR3 is built from 14 residues. This TCR came from a human donor in a cohort sampled during active COVID-19. The source material was peripheral blood. The chain recombines TRBV10-3 with TRBJ2-5; D uncertain. The DNA for the CDR3 is TGTGCCATCAGTGAGCTAGAGCATCGGGAGACCCAGTACTTC. This codes for CAISELEHRETQYF.